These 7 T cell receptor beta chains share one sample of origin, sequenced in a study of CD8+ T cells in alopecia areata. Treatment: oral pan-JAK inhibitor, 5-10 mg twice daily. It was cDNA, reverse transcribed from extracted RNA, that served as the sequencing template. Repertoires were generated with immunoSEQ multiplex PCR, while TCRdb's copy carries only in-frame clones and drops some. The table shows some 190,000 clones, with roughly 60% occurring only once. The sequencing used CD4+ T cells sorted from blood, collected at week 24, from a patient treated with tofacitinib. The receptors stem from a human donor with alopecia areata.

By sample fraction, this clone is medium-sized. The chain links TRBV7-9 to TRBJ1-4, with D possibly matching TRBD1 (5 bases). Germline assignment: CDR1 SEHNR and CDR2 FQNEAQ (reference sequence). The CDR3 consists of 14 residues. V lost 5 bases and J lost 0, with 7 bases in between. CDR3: CASSLGATNEKLFF. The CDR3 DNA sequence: TGTGCCAGCAGCCTGGGGGCAACTAATGAAAAACTGTTTTTT.

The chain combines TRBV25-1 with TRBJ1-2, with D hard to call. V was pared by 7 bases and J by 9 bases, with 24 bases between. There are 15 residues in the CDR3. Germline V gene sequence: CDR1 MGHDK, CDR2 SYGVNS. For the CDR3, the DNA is TGTGCCAGCACCACAAACAGAAAGGCGTACCGGAGCTACACCTTC. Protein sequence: CASTTNRKAYRSYTF.

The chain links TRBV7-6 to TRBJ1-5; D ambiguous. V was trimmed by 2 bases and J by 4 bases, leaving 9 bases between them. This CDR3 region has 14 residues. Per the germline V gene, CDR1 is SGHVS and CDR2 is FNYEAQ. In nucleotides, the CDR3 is TGTGCCAGCAGCTTATATGCAGGAAATCAGCCCCAGCATTTT. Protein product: CASSLYAGNQPQHF.

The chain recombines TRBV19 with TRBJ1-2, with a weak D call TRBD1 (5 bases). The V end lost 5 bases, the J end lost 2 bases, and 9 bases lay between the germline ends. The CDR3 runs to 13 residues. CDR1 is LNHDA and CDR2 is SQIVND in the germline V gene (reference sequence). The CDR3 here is CASSPRDNYGYTF. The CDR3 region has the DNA TGTGCCAGTAGTCCCCGGGACAACTATGGCTACACCTTC. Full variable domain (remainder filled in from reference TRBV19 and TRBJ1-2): DGGITQSPKYLFRKEGQNVTLSCEQNLNHDAMYWYRQDPGQGLRLIYYSQIVNDFQKGDIAEGYSVSREKKESFPLTVTSAQKNPTAFYLCASSPRDNYGYTFGSGTRLTVV.

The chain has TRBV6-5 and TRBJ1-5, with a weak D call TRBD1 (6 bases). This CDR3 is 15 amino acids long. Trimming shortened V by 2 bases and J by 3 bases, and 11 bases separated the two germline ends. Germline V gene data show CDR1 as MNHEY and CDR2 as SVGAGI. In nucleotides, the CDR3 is TGTGCCAGCAGTTACCGAACAGGGAACAATCAGCCCCAGCATTTT. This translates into CASSYRTGNNQPQHF.

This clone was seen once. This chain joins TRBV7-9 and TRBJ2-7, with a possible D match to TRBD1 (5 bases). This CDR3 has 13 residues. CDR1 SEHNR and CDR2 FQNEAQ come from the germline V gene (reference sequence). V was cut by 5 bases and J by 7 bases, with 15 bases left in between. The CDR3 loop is CASSKVGAVEQYF. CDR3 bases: TGTGCCAGCAGCAAGGTTGGGGCGGTGGAGCAGTACTTC.

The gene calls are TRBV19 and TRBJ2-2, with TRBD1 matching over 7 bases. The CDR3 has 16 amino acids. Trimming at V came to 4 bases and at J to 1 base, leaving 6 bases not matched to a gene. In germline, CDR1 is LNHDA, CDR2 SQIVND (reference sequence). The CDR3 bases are TGTGCCAGTAGTACCCTCAGGACAGGGAACACCGGGGAGCTGTTTTTT. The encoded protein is CASSTLRTGNTGELFF. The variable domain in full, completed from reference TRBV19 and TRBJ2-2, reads DGGITQSPKYLFRKEGQNVTLSCEQNLNHDAMYWYRQDPGQGLRLIYYSQIVNDFQKGDIAEGYSVSREKKESFPLTVTSAQKNPTAFYLCASSTLRTGNTGELFFGEGSRLTVL.